The clone carrying this TCR beta chain showed up just once. The source of the sample is a study of shared clonotypes between healthy human individuals. The CDR3 loop spans 13 amino acids. V lost 4 bases and J 9 bases, leaving 13 bases between the germline ends. Germline loops: CDR1 SNHLY, CDR2 FYNNEI. The method was immunoSEQ multiplex PCR; TCRdb's version includes in-frame clones alone and lacks a portion of them. The sample has 200,000 to 250,000 clones; under 80% are singletons. The chain combines TRBV2 with TRBJ1-5; D not resolved. The TCR sequence derives from a man aged 25-40 years in good health. Sequenced material: memory CD4+ T cells sorted from blood. As for subset: CD45RA-negative fraction. The CDR3 region has the DNA TGTGCCAGCAGTGGGGCAAATTTACGGCCCCAGCATTTT. Encoded protein: CASSGANLRPQHF. Using reference TRBV2 and TRBJ1-5 for the parts outside the CDR3, the full variable domain is EPEVTQTPSHQVTQMGQEVILRCVPISNHLYFYWYRQILGQKVEFLVSFYNNEISEKSEIFDDQFSVERPDGSNFTLKIRSTKLEDSAMYFCASSGANLRPQHFGDGTRLSIL.